These 25 T cell receptor beta chains originate from one sample sequenced in a study of vaccination effects on CD4 cells after COVID-19. Antigens for these TCRs are unknown. Expansion with viral peptide pools was applied to antigen-specific CD4+ T cells by the ViraFEST assay prior to sequencing. Scientists isolated CD4+ T cells after a roughly 10-day culture period ended. Subjects were given two BNT162b2 or mRNA-1273 vaccine doses. The assay was immunoSEQ multiplex PCR, and TCRdb's table has in-frame clones only and misses some. The sample lists about 25,000 clones, under 80% occurring once. Sequencing was performed on CD4+ T cells from PBMCs cultured with HCoV-NL63 spike peptides, taken after COVID-19 vaccination. Receptors were obtained from a human donor who received a COVID-19 vaccine.

The chain recombines TRBV11-2 with TRBJ1-1; D may be TRBD1 (5 bases). Germline V gene data show CDR1 as SGHAT and CDR2 as FQNNGV. The CDR3 totals 16 residues. Trimming shortened V by 2 bases and J by 2 bases, and 15 bases separated the two germline ends. The CDR3 spells CASSLWGMRTNTEAFF. CDR3 DNA: TGTGCCAGCAGCTTATGGGGGATGAGGACTAACACTGAAGCTTTCTTT.

The rearrangement uses TRBV6-2 or TRBV6-3 and TRBJ1-2; TRBD1 aligns across 10 bases. Germline CDR1 reads MNHEY; CDR2 reads SVGEGT. V shed 6 bases, J shed 4 bases, and the junction held 23 bases outside the gene matches. The CDR3 runs to 20 residues. CDR3 residues: CASSQTGTGVGRGLGYGYTF. CDR3 nucleotide sequence: TGTGCCAGCAGCCAAACCGGGACAGGGGTTGGCAGAGGCTTGGGCTATGGCTACACCTTC.

Notes on this clone: This sample also contains other DNA sequences that code for the same CDR3. This rearrangement joins TRBV19 to TRBJ1-2; 9 bases are a match to TRBD1. In germline, CDR1 is LNHDA, CDR2 SQIVND (reference sequence). The ends lost 4 bases at V and 6 bases at J; junction bases unmatched: 3. This CDR3 spans 13 amino acids. CDR3 loop: CASSTTGGDGYTF. DNA of the CDR3: TGTGCCAGTAGTACCACAGGGGGCGATGGCTACACCTTC.

This clone turned up a few times. J is TRBJ2-1 and V is TRBV5-1, with a tentative D call TRBD1 (5 bases). This CDR3 spans 15 amino acids. V was trimmed by 0 bases and J by 4 bases, leaving 11 bases between them. The germline gives CDR1 SGHRS, CDR2 YFSETQ. The CDR3 DNA follows: TGCGCCAGCAGCTTGGTGGGGCAGCCTTACAATGAGCAGTTCTTC. Encoded protein: CASSLVGQPYNEQFF.

The genes are TRBV6-5 and TRBJ2-2; D might be TRBD2 (7 bases). The V end was cut by 6 bases, the J end by 3 bases, with 11 bases between. This CDR3 contains 14 residues. Germline CDR1 MNHEY, CDR2 SVGAGI. The CDR3 region is CASRGGAHTGELFF. DNA for the CDR3: TGTGCCAGCAGAGGGGGGGCGCACACCGGGGAGCTGTTTTTT.

This clone is medium-sized. The J gene is TRBJ2-7, the V gene TRBV12-2; the table's D gene call, TRBD1, was not cross checked with the DNA. TRBV12-2 is recorded as a pseudogene. The CDR3 has 17 amino acids. Written as DNA, the CDR3 is TGTGCAAGTCGCTTAGTCTCCAGGGGGACTTCTACCTACGAGCAGTACTTC. Its translation: CASRLVSRGTSTYEQYF.

This rearrangement joins TRBV30 to TRBJ2-6; D may be TRBD2 (6 bases). The CDR3 sequence is 15 residues long. Deletions cut 0 bases from V and 1 base from J, with 7 bases between. Germline lookup yields CDR1 GTSNPN and CDR2 SVGIG (reference sequence). CDR3 protein: CAWSVGGSGANVLTF. Written as DNA, the CDR3 is TGTGCCTGGAGTGTGGGGGGATCTGGGGCCAACGTCCTGACTTTC. The full variable domain, with the rest looked up from reference TRBV30 and TRBJ2-6, is SQTIHQWPATLVQPVGSPLSLECTVEGTSNPNLYWYRQAAGRGLQLLFYSVGIGQISSEVPQNLSASRPQDRQFILSSKKLLLSDSGFYLCAWSVGGSGANVLTFGAGSRLTVL.

This clone was seen a handful of times. V gene TRBV28 combines with J gene TRBJ2-7; TRBD1 aligns across 7 bases. The CDR3 is 14 amino acids. Losses at the gene ends were 5 bases for V and 2 bases for J; bases not matched to a gene: 6. In germline, CDR1 is MDHEN, CDR2 SYDVKM. CDR3 coding DNA: TGTGCCAGCAGTCCGGGACAGAGAACCTACGAGCAGTACTTC. As protein: CASSPGQRTYEQYF.

This clone occurred once. The V call is TRBV11-2, the J call TRBJ2-2, with 11 bases identical to TRBD2. V was clipped by 5 bases and J by 6 bases; unmatched bases: 8. This CDR3 has 16 residues. Germline CDR1 is SGHAT and CDR2 is FQNNGV. The DNA for the CDR3 is TGTGCCAGCAGCAACCTAGCGGGGGGAGTGGCCGGGGAGCTGTTTTTT. Amino acids: CASSNLAGGVAGELFF.

Regarding this clone: The identical CDR3 is also encoded by other nucleotide sequences in the sample. The gene calls are TRBV7-2 and TRBJ1-1; no reliable D call. Germline V lookup: CDR1 SGHTA, CDR2 FQGNSA. Trimming removed 5 bases at V and 3 bases at J, with 4 bases between. The CDR3 sequence is 11 residues long. This CDR3 is CASSPYTEAFF. The CDR3 DNA is TGTGCCAGCAGCCCCTACACTGAAGCTTTCTTT.

V is TRBV4-2 and J is TRBJ1-1; maybe TRBD1 (5 bases). This CDR3 is 14 amino acids long. Looked up from germline, CDR1 is LGHNA and CDR2 is YNFKEQ. V shed 4 bases and J shed 1 base, with 10 bases lying between them. CDR3 amino acids: CASSPSGTNTEAFF. The CDR3 DNA follows: TGTGCCAGCAGCCCTTCAGGGACGAACACTGAAGCTTTCTTT.

J is TRBJ2-2 and V is TRBV29-1, with 10 bases aligning to TRBD1. V lost 6 bases, J lost 4 bases, and 11 bases stayed unmatched. The germline gives CDR1 SQVTM, CDR2 ANQGSEA. The CDR3 covers 16 residues. CDR3 in amino acids: CSVLDRGVKGTGELFF. Here the CDR3 DNA reads TGCAGCGTGCTGGACAGGGGGGTAAAAGGCACCGGGGAGCTGTTTTTT.

The rearrangement uses TRBV5-1 and TRBJ2-7; D is undetermined. Between the trimmed V and J ends, which lost 4 bases and 0 bases, there was a span of 8 bases. The length of the CDR3 is 13 residues. Germline V gene sequence: CDR1 SGHRS, CDR2 YFSETQ. The CDR3 DNA reads TGCGCCAGCAGCGCGGCGGCCTCCTACGAGCAGTACTTC. Translated, it gives CASSAAASYEQYF.

The chain employs TRBV6-5 and TRBJ1-2; a weak D match, TRBD1 (6 bases). The CDR3 covers 14 residues. Germline V gene lookup returns CDR1 MNHEY and CDR2 SVGAGI. The V end was cut by 2 bases, the J end by 7 bases, with 14 bases between. Here the CDR3 DNA reads TGTGCCAGCAGTTACCGGCAGGGGCGTTCTGGCTACACCTTC. Translating it yields CASSYRQGRSGYTF.

The chain has TRBV7-2 and TRBJ1-5, with D tentatively TRBD1 (5 bases). Germline V gene lookup returns CDR1 SGHTA and CDR2 FQGNSA. This CDR3 comprises 16 residues. Trimming stripped 4 bases from V and 4 bases from J, with 17 bases between. The CDR3 sequence: CASSSGGGLWNQPQHF. The CDR3 bases are TGTGCCAGCAGCTCGGGGGGGGGTTTGTGGAATCAGCCCCAGCATTTT.

The chain carries TRBV5-4 and TRBJ1-3, with D possibly being TRBD1 (5 bases). Trimming left V 4 bases short and J 0 bases short, with 17 bases between. This CDR3 comprises 17 residues. Germline CDR1 reads SGHNT; CDR2 reads YYREEE (reference sequence). CDR3 nucleotides: TGTGCCAGCAGCACACCGGGACCCCTCCGCTCTGGAAACACCATATATTTT. This sequence encodes CASSTPGPLRSGNTIYF.

The chain employs TRBV19 and TRBJ2-1, with a weak D call TRBD2 (6 bases). Between the trimmed V and J ends, which lost 3 bases and 5 bases, there was a span of 8 bases. Germline V gene data show CDR1 as LNHDA and CDR2 as SQIVND (reference sequence). The CDR3 consists of 13 residues. CDR3 coding DNA: TGTGCCAGTAGTATCCGGACTAACAATGAGCAGTTCTTC. This sequence encodes CASSIRTNNEQFF.

CDR3 sequence reads: CASSQEAFKGQFF. CDR3 in DNA: TGCGCCAGCAGCCAAGAAGCCTTTAAGGGGCAGTTCTTC. This chain joins TRBV4-1 and TRBJ2-1; D remains ambiguous. V lost 0 bases and J lost 12, with 12 bases in between. The CDR3 extends over 13 amino acids. Germline V gives CDR1 MGHRA, CDR2 YSYEKL.

The rearrangement joins TRBV4-1 to TRBJ2-3; TRBD2 matches 14 bases. The germline V gene encodes CDR1 MGHRA and CDR2 YSYEKL. This CDR3 spans 19 amino acids. With 4 bases clipped from V and 1 base from J, the junction kept 10 bases outside the gene matches. The CDR3 DNA reads as TGCGCCAGCAGCCGGTCGGGACTAGCGGGGGCGCGACGCACAGATACGCAGTATTTT. It yields the protein CASSRSGLAGARRTDTQYF.

The gene calls are TRBV2 and TRBJ2-4; D gene ambiguous. Deletions cut 7 bases from V and 7 bases from J, with 8 bases between. CDR3 length: 11 amino acids. CDR1 is SNHLY, CDR2 FYNNEI, per germline. The DNA for the CDR3 is TGTGCCAGCATTCTACGGAACATTCAGTACTTC. Translation gives CASILRNIQYF.

V usage is TRBV28 and J usage is TRBJ2-1, with D perhaps TRBD2 (6 bases). The CDR3 totals 18 residues. V was trimmed by 5 bases and J by 4 bases, leaving 24 bases between them. The germline CDR1 and CDR2 sequences are MDHEN and SYDVKM. CDR3 coding DNA: TGTGCCAGCAGTCCCGTCCCCTCTACCGAGACTAGTTACAATGAGCAGTTCTTC. Residues: CASSPVPSTETSYNEQFF.

This chain uses TRBV12-3 or TRBV12-4 with TRBJ1-6; no definite D call. This CDR3 comprises 13 residues. The V end was cut by 8 bases, the J end by 7 bases, with 12 bases between. The CDR3 DNA sequence: TGTGCCAGCTCTTACCCCGCCAATTCACCCCTCCACTTT. It yields the protein CASSYPANSPLHF.

This clone was observed a handful of times. The V and J genes are TRBV5-1 and TRBJ2-3; D is perhaps TRBD2 (6 bases). Trimming stripped 0 bases from V and 1 base from J, with 9 bases between. The CDR3 has 15 amino acids. Germline CDR1 is SGHRS and CDR2 is YFSETQ. The CDR3 reads CASSLDSSGTDTQYF. In nucleotides, the CDR3 is TGCGCCAGCAGCTTGGACTCTAGCGGCACAGATACGCAGTATTTT.

The chain joins TRBV2 to TRBJ1-2, with a possible D match to TRBD1 (6 bases). CDR1 SNHLY and CDR2 FYNNEI come from the germline V gene. Trimming took off 3 bases at V and 4 bases at J, with 12 bases between the two ends. This CDR3 has 14 amino acids. DNA for the CDR3: TGTGCCAGCAGTGAGGACAGAGCCCTCTATGGCTACACCTTC. Translation gives CASSEDRALYGYTF.

The chain recombines TRBV9 with TRBJ2-5; D is ambiguous. Per the germline V gene, CDR1 is SGDLS and CDR2 is YYNGEE. This CDR3 has 14 residues. Deletions cut 0 bases from V and 4 bases from J, with 10 bases between. CDR3 protein: CASSVAPGRETQYF. The CDR3 DNA follows: TGTGCCAGCAGCGTAGCCCCGGGCCGAGAGACCCAGTACTTC.